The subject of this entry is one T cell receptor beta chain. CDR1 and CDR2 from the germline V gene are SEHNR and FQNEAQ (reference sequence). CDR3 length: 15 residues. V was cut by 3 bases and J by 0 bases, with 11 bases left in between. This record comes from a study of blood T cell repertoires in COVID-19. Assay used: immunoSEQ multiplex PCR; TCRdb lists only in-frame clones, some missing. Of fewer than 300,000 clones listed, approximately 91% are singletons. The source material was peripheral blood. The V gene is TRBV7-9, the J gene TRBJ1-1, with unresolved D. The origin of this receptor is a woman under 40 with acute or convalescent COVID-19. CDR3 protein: CASSFYIGVNTEAFF. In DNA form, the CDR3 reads TGTGCCAGCAGCTTTTACATAGGAGTGAACACTGAAGCTTTCTTT.